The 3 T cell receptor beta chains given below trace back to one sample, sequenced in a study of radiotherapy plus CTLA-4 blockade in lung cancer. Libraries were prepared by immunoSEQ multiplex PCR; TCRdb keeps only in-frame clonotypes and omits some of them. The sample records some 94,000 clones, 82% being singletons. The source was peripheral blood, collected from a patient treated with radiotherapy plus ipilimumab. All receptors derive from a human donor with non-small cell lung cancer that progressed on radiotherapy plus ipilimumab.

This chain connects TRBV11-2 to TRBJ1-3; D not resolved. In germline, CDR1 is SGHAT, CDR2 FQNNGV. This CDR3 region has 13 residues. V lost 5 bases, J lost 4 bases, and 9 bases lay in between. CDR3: CASSATEGNTIYF. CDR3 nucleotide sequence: TGTGCCAGCAGCGCCACGGAAGGAAACACCATATATTTT.

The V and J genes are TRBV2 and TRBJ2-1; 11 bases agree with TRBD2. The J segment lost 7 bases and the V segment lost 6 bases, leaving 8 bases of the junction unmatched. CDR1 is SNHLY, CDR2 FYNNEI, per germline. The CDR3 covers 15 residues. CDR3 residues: CASSGTSGSLNEQFF. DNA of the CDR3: TGTGCCAGCAGCGGAACTAGCGGGAGTCTTAATGAGCAGTTCTTC.

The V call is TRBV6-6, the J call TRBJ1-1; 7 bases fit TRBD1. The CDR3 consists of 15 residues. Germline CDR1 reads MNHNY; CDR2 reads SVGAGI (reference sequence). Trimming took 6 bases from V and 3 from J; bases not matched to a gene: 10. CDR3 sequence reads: CASRGQPGHDTEAFF. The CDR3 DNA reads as TGTGCCAGCAGGGGACAGCCGGGTCATGACACTGAAGCTTTCTTT.